Sequencing of this T cell receptor (beta chain) was carried out in a study of T cells in Graves' hyperthyroidism and ophthalmopathy (dated by TCRdb to the late 2010s). Notes on the research overall: To identify distinguishing TCR V-J signatures, a discovery cohort of 100 or so patients was used, comprising some 45 with Graves' ophthalmopathy and 57 with stable Graves' hyperthyroidism. In addition, the study compared T-cell repertoires in thyroid tissue and in blood from six Graves' hyperthyroidism patients. The 100 discovery patients were randomly split 7:3 into training and test sets. Whether ophthalmopathy could be predicted prospectively was tested in an independent validation cohort made up of under 20 hyperthyroidism patients plus 17 patients who later progressed to ophthalmopathy. According to the paper, TCR Vbeta CDR3 sequencing was carried out on approximately 140 peripheral blood samples, which came from approximately 43 ophthalmopathy, around 75 hyperthyroidism and roughly 17 progressor patients. After sampling, hyperthyroidism patients received methimazole starting at 30 mg daily, and ophthalmopathy patients received high-dose intravenous methylprednisolone. Broad study findings and their caveats: A 13 V-J signature model separated ophthalmopathy from stable hyperthyroidism, with roughly 88% sensitivity and 81.08% specificity in cross-validation and 80%/75% in testing. No statistical method was used to fix the sample size in advance, and group allocation was not hidden from the investigators. During validation, the model predicted progression to ophthalmopathy a median of about 6.5 months ahead of onset, with 70.59% sensitivity and 72% to 80% specificity. Most expanded thyroid clonotypes (frequency above 0.001) were also detected in blood, a finding suggesting that blood repertoires may reflect thyroid immune responses.

Exclusion was applied to patients with uncontrolled infections, other autoimmune diseases, pregnancy or lactation. Diagnoses relied on clinical symptoms, serum thyroxine and TRAb, thyroid ultrasound and orbital computed tomography. Total RNA was extracted using Trizol reagent, and RNA quality was assessed on an Agilent 2100 Bioanalyzer. TCR beta CDR3 regions were amplified from RNA transcripts. For the first round of RT-PCR on the TCR CDR3, the HTBI primer set was used together with the Qiagen OneStep RT-PCR kit. Libraries were constructed in a second round of multiplex PCR, after which size selection and purification were performed. The libraries were sequenced on an Illumina HiSeq2000 using paired-end 100 bp reads. The original pipeline was this. SOAPnuke was used to process the raw data, removing reads that contained adapters or uncalled bases, had a mean Phred below 15, or lacked an exact match to the constant primer or identifier. High-quality paired reads were merged using COPE v1.2.5, and each unique nucleotide sequence was defined as a clonotype. Clonotypes were aligned to IMGT TRBV, TRBD and TRBJ reference segments using MiTCR v1.1. The analysis was restricted to V-J combinations with a frequency above 0.0001, which together covered roughly 99% of the repertoires. A TCS score was defined as the ratio between F50 (clonal expansion) and ExV (chaos), using BLOSUM62-based TCRdist between CDR3 peptides within each V-J. Welch's t-statistics and random forest reduced 500 to 550 V-J features to 13, which were used in a naive Bayes classifier (R e1071). The Morisita-Horn index was used to measure how similar the thyroid and blood repertoires were. TCRdb took the public reads, trimmed them with fastp at Q25, ran MiXCR for clone calling and kept in-frame beta chains. CDR3 protein sequences are deduplicated, and each keeps its most common genes and DNA. TCRdb, rather than the study authors, made the V and J calls. Within this sample are 650,000 to 800,000 distinct CDR3 sequences, with about 45% of them counted one time only. Roughly 7.2% of the sample is in the top ten clones.

This clonotype was seen just once. Its antigen specificity is not known. One end of the junction does not line up with germline, which may come from a read error. The germline V gene (reference sequence) specifies SEHNR as CDR1 and FQNEAQ as CDR2. Counted from cysteine to phenylalanine, this CDR3 has 17 amino acids. Here the CDR3 DNA is all that survives: 51 bases in frame from base 1. The sequencing sample was made of peripheral blood or thyroid tissue (not recorded which). This TCR was sampled from an adult man with Graves' disease, either hyperthyroidism or ophthalmopathy (not recorded which). The rearranged chain carries TRBV7-9 and TRBJ2-5; 10 of the junction bases match TRBD2. CDR3 region: CAISAGGLAGERETQYF. The sequenced DNA is TGTGCCATCAGCGCGGGGGGGCTAGCGGGAGAGCGAGAGACCCAGTACTTC.